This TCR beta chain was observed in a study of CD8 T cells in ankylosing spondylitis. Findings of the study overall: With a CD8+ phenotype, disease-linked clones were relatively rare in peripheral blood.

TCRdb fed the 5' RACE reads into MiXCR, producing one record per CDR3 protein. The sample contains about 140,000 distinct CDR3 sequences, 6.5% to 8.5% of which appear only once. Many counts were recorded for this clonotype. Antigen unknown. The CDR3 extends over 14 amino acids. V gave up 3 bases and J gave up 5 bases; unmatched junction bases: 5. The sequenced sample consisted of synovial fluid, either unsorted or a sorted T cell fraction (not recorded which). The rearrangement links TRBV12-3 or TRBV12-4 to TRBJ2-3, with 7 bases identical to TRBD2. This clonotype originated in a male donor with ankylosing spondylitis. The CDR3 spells CASSFAGEVDTQYF. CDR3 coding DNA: TGTGCCAGCAGTTTCGCGGGAGAGGTAGATACGCAGTATTTT.